The sample holds a few counts of the clone carrying this TCR beta chain. The CDR3 length is 15 residues. Germline CDR1 reads SGHAT; CDR2 reads FQNNGV. The V gene lost 5 bases and the J gene lost 2 bases, with 15 bases spanning the gap. This sample stems from a study of TIL therapy for anti-PD-1-resistant metastatic lung cancer. This was the immunoSEQ v3 assay. The method was immunoSEQ multiplex PCR; TCRdb's version includes in-frame clones alone and lacks a portion of them. The table lists tens of thousands of clones, about 69% of them singletons, with roughly 6.6% in the top ten. The time point: pre-treatment sample, taken before nivolumab and TIL therapy.

This sample comprised blood, obtained at baseline. This TCR derives from a person between 25 and 80 years old with non-small cell lung cancer. The J gene is TRBJ1-2, the V gene TRBV11-2; a weak D match, TRBD1 (5 bases). CDR3 nucleotide sequence: TGTGCCAGCAGCGCCGTCGGGGGTTGGAACTATGGCTACACCTTC. Its protein product is CASSAVGGWNYGYTF.